The 10 T cell receptor beta chains listed next were all sequenced from one sample in a study of T cells in localized non-small cell lung cancer. Assay: immunoSEQ multiplex PCR; the TCRdb copy retains only in-frame clones and omits some. The table includes 70,000 to 85,000 clones, about 88% detected once. The sequencing here drew on peripheral blood, taken before any cancer treatment. The receptors were gathered from a female donor of 60 years or more with stage I lung adenocarcinoma.

This chain joins TRBV19 and TRBJ1-2; TRBD1 agrees at 7 bases. Germline V lookup: CDR1 LNHDA, CDR2 SQIVND (reference sequence). The CDR3 is 13 amino acids. Trimming removed 3 bases from V and 5 bases from J; junction bases left unmatched: 3. DNA of the CDR3: TGTGCCAGTAGTATGGAGGGGGCGTATGGCTACACCTTC. Its translation is CASSMEGAYGYTF.

This chain uses TRBV4-2 with TRBJ2-3; D uncertain. The CDR3 contains 14 residues. V was cut by 4 bases and J by 2 bases, with 10 bases left in between. Per the germline V gene, CDR1 is LGHNA and CDR2 is YNFKEQ. Here the CDR3 reads CASSPPGITDTQYF. Written as DNA, the CDR3 is TGTGCCAGCAGCCCCCCGGGTATCACAGATACGCAGTATTTT.

The chain links TRBV4-3 to TRBJ1-3; D ambiguous. The CDR3 consists of 14 residues. Germline V gene lookup returns CDR1 LGHNA and CDR2 YSLEER. The V gene lost 0 bases and the J gene lost 2 bases, with 5 bases spanning the gap. CDR3 in amino acids: CASSQDWAGNTIYF. CDR3 bases: TGCGCCAGCAGCCAAGATTGGGCTGGAAACACCATATATTTT.

J is TRBJ1-1 and V is TRBV28; possibly TRBD1 for D (6 bases). CDR3 length: 13 residues. V lost 5 bases to trimming and J lost 4 bases, with 11 bases between them. Germline V gene sequence: CDR1 MDHEN, CDR2 SYDVKM. The CDR3 nucleotides read TGTGCCAGCAGTGGGGGCGAGGGCACTGAAGCTTTCTTT. Translated: CASSGGEGTEAFF.

The rearrangement links TRBV7-8 to TRBJ1-3; D remains unclear. This CDR3 has 16 residues. Germline CDR1 is SGHVS and CDR2 is FQNEAQ. V was shortened by 0 bases and J by 2 bases, with 11 bases between the two germline ends. CDR3 amino acids: CASSLAPAWAGNTIYF. In DNA form, the CDR3 reads TGTGCCAGCAGCTTAGCGCCAGCGTGGGCTGGAAACACCATATATTTT.

This chain joins TRBV28 and TRBJ1-5; D call uncertain. CDR1 MDHEN and CDR2 SYDVKM come from the germline V gene. This CDR3 is 17 amino acids long. Between the trimmed V and J ends, which lost 3 bases and 0 bases, there was a span of 15 bases. In DNA form, the CDR3 reads TGTGCCAGCAGTTTGGCCATGGGTCAGTATAGCAATCAGCCCCAGCATTTT. Amino acid sequence: CASSLAMGQYSNQPQHF.

The chain couples TRBV29-1 to TRBJ1-1; D call uncertain. The germline V gene has CDR1 SQVTM and CDR2 ANQGSEA. This CDR3 region has 13 residues. The germline V and J ends were trimmed by 5 bases and 0 bases, with 10 bases remaining between them. The CDR3 nucleotides are TGCAGCGTTACCGCGGAGTTGAACACTGAAGCTTTCTTT. The encoded protein is CSVTAELNTEAFF.

V is TRBV19 and J is TRBJ1-1; TRBD1 matches at 7 bases. The CDR3 sequence is 14 residues long. Trimming took 5 bases from V and 6 from J; bases not matched to a gene: 9. Germline V gene sequence: CDR1 LNHDA, CDR2 SQIVND (reference sequence). The CDR3 DNA follows: TGTGCCAGTAGTCTGACAGGGAGGAAGGCTGAAGCTTTCTTT. Amino acid sequence: CASSLTGRKAEAFF.

This clone turned up a few times. The same CDR3 also results from other DNA sequences found in this sample. The V and J genes are TRBV19 and TRBJ2-7; no clear D. V lost 3 bases, J lost 3 bases, and 12 bases lay in between. Germline V CDR1 and CDR2: LNHDA, SQIVND (reference sequence). This CDR3 region has 14 residues. The chain's CDR3 is CASSISQSFYEQYF. CDR3 coding DNA: TGTGCCAGTAGTATCTCACAGTCATTCTACGAGCAGTACTTC. Drawing the rest from reference TRBV19 and TRBJ2-7, the complete variable domain is DGGITQSPKYLFRKEGQNVTLSCEQNLNHDAMYWYRQDPGQGLRLIYYSQIVNDFQKGDIAEGYSVSREKKESFPLTVTSAQKNPTAFYLCASSISQSFYEQYFGPGTRLTVT.

The count of this clone is one. This chain connects TRBV19 to TRBJ2-1; the match to TRBD2 covers 9 bases. Per the germline V gene, CDR1 is LNHDA and CDR2 is SQIVND (reference sequence). The CDR3 extends over 16 amino acids. Trimming at V came to 6 bases and at J to 7 bases, leaving 13 bases not matched to a gene. The CDR3 sequence: CASRTRAGGRRNEQFF. CDR3 nucleotide sequence: TGTGCCAGTAGGACTAGAGCGGGAGGACGCAGGAATGAGCAGTTCTTC.